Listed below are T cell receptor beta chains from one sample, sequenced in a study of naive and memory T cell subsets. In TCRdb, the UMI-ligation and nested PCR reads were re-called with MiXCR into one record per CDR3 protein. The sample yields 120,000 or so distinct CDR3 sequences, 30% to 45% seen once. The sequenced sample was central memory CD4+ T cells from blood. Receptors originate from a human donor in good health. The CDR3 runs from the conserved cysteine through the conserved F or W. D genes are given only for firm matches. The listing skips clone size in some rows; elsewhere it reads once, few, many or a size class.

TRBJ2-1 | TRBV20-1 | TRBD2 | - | CSANPSGRRANEQFF | TGCAGTGCTAATCCCAGCGGGAGAAGGGCGAATGAGCAGTTCTTC
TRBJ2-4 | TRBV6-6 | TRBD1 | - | CASSQGQGGPSKNIQYF | TGTGCCAGCAGTCAAGGACAGGGAGGTCCTTCCAAAAACATTCAGTACTTC
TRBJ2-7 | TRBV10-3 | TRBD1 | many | CAISLKQTGSYEQYF | TGTGCCATCAGCCTAAAACAGACAGGGTCCTACGAGCAGTACTTC
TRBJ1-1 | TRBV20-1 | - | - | CSARAPGRVNTEAFF | TGCAGTGCTAGAGCTCCGGGCAGGGTGAACACTGAAGCTTTCTTT
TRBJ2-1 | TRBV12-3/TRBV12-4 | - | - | CASSPPSYNEQFF | TGTGCCAGCAGTCCGCCGTCCTACAATGAGCAGTTCTTC
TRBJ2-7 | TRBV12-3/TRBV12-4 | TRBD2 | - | CASTTPSGSRYEQYF | TGTGCCAGCACCACCCCTAGCGGGAGTAGGTACGAGCAGTACTTC
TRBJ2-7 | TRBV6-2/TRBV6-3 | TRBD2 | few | CASSFASSGLKDEQYF | TGTGCCAGCAGTTTTGCCTCTAGCGGATTGAAGGACGAGCAGTACTTC
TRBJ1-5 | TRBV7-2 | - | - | CASSLGGVTPQHF | TGTGCCAGCAGCTTAGGAGGAGTGACGCCCCAGCATTTT
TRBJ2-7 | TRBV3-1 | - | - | CASSQGVLASEQYF | TGTGCCAGCAGCCAAGGAGTCCTAGCGAGTGAGCAGTACTTC
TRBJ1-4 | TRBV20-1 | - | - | CSARVNEKLFF | TGCAGTGCTAGAGTAAATGAAAAACTGTTTTTT
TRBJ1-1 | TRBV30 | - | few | CAWGPTGSLFF | TGTGCCTGGGGCCCGACAGGAAGTTTATTCTTT
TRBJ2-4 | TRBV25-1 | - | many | CASSEEGPIQYF | TGTGCCAGCAGTGAAGAGGGACCCATTCAGTACTTC
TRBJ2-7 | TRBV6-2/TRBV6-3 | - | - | CASSNGDSPYHEQYF | TGTGCCAGCAGCAACGGGGATTCCCCCTACCACGAGCAGTACTTC
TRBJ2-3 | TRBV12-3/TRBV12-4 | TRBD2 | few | CASRRLAGGLTDTQYF | TGTGCCAGCCGAAGACTAGCGGGAGGCCTCACAGATACGCAGTATTTT
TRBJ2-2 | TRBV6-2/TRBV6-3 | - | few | CASVAGTSLTGELFF | TGTGCCAGCGTAGCCGGGACATCGCTCACCGGGGAGCTGTTTTTT
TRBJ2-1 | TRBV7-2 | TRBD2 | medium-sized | CASSLSRTSGYNEQFF | TGTGCCAGCAGCCTGTCCCGGACTAGCGGTTACAATGAGCAGTTCTTC